This TCR beta chain is from a study of blood T cell repertoires in COVID-19. The CDR3 is made up of 16 amino acids. V was cut by 3 bases and J by 2 bases, with 16 bases left in between. Germline CDR1 is SGDLS and CDR2 is YYNGEE. Sequencing used immunoSEQ multiplex PCR; TCRdb keeps in-frame clones, though not all of them. The sample contains 70,000 to 95,000 clones, roughly nine tenths of which appear only once. This rearrangement joins TRBV9 to TRBJ2-3, with D perhaps TRBD1 (6 bases). This clonotype was sampled from a man aged 50 to 59 with acute or convalescent COVID-19. Sequences were obtained from peripheral blood. The CDR3 sequence is CASSEKPQGPTDTQYF. The CDR3 DNA follows: TGTGCCAGCAGCGAGAAGCCACAGGGACCCACAGATACGCAGTATTTT.